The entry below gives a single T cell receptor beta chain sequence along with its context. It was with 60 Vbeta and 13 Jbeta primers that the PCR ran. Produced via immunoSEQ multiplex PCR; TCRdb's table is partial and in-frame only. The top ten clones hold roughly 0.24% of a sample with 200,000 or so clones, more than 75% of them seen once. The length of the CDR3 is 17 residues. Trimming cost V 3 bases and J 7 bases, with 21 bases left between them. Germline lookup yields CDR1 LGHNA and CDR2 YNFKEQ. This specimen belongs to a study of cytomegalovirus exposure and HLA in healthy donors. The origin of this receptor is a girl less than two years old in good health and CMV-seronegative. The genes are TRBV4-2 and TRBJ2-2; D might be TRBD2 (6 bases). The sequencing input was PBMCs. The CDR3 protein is CASSHGRDRRRDGELFF. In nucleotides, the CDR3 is TGTGCCAGCAGCCATGGCCGGGACCGCCGGAGGGACGGGGAGCTGTTTTTT.